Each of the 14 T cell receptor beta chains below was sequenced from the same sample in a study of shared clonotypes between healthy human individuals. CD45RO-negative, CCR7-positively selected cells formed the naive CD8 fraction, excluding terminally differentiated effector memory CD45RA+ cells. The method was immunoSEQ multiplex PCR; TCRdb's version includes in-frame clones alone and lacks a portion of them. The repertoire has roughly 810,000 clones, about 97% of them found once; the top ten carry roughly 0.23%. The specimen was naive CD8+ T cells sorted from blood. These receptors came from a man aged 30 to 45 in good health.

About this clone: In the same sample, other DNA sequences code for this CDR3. Here the CDR3 reads CASSPTGLAGAYEQYF. In DNA, the CDR3 is TGTGCCAGCAGTCCAACGGGACTAGCGGGAGCGTACGAGCAGTACTTC. The rearrangement uses TRBV27 and TRBJ2-7; 14 nucleotides agree with TRBD2. The CDR3 extends over 16 amino acids. Germline V gene data show CDR1 as MNHEY and CDR2 as SMNVEV (reference sequence). The V segment lost 5 bases and the J segment 4 bases; nucleotides outside the gene matches: 7.

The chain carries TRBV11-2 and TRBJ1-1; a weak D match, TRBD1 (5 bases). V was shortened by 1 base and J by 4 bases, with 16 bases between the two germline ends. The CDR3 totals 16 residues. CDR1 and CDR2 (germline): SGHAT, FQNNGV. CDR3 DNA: TGTGCCAGCAGCTTAGGGGAGATGGGACTTGGCACTGAAGCTTTCTTT. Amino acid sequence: CASSLGEMGLGTEAFF. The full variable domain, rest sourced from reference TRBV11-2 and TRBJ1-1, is EAGVAQSPRYKIIEKRQSVAFWCNPISGHATLYWYQQILGQGPKLLIQFQNNGVVDDSQLPKDRFSAERLKGVDSTLKIQPAKLEDSAVYLCASSLGEMGLGTEAFFGQGTRLTVV.

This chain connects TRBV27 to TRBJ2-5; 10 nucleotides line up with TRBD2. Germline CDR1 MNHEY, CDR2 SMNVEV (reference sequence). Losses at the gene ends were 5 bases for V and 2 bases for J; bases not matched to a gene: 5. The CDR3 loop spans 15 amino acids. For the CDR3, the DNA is TGTGCCAGCAGTCCTCCAGCGGGAGGGCAAGAGACCCAGTACTTC. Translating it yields CASSPPAGGQETQYF.

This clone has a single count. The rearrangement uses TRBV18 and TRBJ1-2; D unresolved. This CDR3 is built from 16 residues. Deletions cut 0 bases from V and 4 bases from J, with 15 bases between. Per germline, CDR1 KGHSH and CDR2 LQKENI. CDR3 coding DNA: TGTGCCAGCTCACCACCAGTGGCAGGCCGCTCCTATGGCTACACCTTC. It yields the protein CASSPPVAGRSYGYTF.

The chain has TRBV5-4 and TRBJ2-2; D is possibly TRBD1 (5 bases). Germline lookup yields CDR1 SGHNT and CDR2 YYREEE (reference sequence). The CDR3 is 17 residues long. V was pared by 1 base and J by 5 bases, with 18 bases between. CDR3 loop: CASSLSGWGILTGELFF. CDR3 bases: TGTGCCAGCAGCTTGTCTGGATGGGGCATATTAACCGGGGAGCTGTTTTTT.

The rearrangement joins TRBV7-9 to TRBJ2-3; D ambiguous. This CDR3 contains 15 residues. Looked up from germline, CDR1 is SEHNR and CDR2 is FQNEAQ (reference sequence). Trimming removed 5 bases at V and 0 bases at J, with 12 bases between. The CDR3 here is CASSGHEISTDTQYF. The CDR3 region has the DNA TGTGCCAGCAGCGGCCATGAGATCAGCACAGATACGCAGTATTTT.

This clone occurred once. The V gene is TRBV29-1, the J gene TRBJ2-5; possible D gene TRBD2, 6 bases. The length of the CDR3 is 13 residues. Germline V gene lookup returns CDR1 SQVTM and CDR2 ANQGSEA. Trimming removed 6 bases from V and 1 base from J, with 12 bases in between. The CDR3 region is CSVVAVSQETQYF. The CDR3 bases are TGCAGCGTGGTAGCGGTATCCCAAGAGACCCAGTACTTC.

The CDR3 reads CASSPPPGAGSNEKLFF. CDR3 in DNA: TGTGCCAGCTCACCCCCGCCCGGGGCCGGGTCGAATGAAAAACTGTTTTTT. V is TRBV18 and J is TRBJ1-4; D may be TRBD1 (5 bases). This CDR3 is 17 amino acids long. V lost 3 bases and J lost 5, with 19 bases in between. CDR1 KGHSH and CDR2 LQKENI come from the germline V gene.

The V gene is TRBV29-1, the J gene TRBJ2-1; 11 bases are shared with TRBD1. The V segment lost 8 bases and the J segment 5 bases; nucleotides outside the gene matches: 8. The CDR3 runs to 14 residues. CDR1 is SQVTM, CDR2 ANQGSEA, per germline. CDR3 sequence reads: CSYGQGAINNEQFF. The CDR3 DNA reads TGCAGCTACGGACAGGGGGCAATAAACAATGAGCAGTTCTTC.

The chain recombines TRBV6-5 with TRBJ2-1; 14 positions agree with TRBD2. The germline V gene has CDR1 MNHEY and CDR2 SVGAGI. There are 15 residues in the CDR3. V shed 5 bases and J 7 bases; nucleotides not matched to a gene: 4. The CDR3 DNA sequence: TGTGCCAGCAGTGGACTAGCGGGAGGATCGAATGAGCAGTTCTTC. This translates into CASSGLAGGSNEQFF.

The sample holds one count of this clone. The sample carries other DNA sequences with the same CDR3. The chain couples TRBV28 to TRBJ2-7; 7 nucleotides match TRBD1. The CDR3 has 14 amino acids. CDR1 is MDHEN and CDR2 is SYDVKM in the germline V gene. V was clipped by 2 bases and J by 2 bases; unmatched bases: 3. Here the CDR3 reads CASSLTGAAYEQYF. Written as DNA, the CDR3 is TGTGCCAGCAGTTTAACAGGGGCGGCCTACGAGCAGTACTTC.

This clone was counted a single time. CDR3 loop: CASSTAGLSSYNEQFF. The CDR3 DNA is TGTGCCAGCAGCACAGCGGGGCTGAGCTCCTACAATGAGCAGTTCTTC. This chain joins TRBV7-8 and TRBJ2-1; TRBD2 aligns across 7 bases. The V gene's germline CDR1 is SGHVS and CDR2 FQNEAQ. This CDR3 region has 16 residues. The V segment lost 5 bases and the J segment 0 bases; nucleotides outside the gene matches: 7.

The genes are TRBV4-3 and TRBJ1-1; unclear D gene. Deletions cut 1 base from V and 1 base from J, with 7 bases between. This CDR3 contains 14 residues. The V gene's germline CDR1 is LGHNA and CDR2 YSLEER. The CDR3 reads CASSQVLSNTEAFF. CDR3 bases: TGCGCCAGCAGCCAAGTCCTGTCGAACACTGAAGCTTTCTTT.

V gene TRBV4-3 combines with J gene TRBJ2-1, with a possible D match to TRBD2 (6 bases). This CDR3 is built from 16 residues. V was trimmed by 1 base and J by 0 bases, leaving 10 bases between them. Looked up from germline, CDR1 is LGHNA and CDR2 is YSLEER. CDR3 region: CASSQVAVGSYNEQFF. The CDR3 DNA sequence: TGCGCCAGCAGCCAAGTAGCGGTGGGCTCCTACAATGAGCAGTTCTTC.